This T cell receptor (beta chain) was found in a study of read filtering for tumor transcriptome and immune sequencing. From approximately 430 ng of RNA, a library with molecular barcoded alpha/delta and beta/gamma adaptors was made. MiXCR, run by TCRdb on the reads, gives a single entry per CDR3 protein. The table records 100,000 to 150,000 distinct CDR3 sequences, 10% to 15% of them present only once. This clonotype appeared many times. After removal of 3 bases from V and 4 bases from J, the junction contained 12 bases not matched to a gene. This CDR3 comprises 16 residues. Germline V gene lookup returns CDR1 DFQATT and CDR2 SNEGSKA (reference sequence).

This TCR derives from a donor at least 40 years old with multiple myeloma. This chain connects TRBV20-1 to TRBJ2-5; 9 nucleotides line up with TRBD2. Specimen: a population of CD138-negative cells sorted from bone marrow. The CDR3 spells CSASGGRGGLGETQYF. In nucleotides, the CDR3 is TGCAGTGCTAGTGGAGGGCGGGGGGGCCTTGGAGAGACCCAGTACTTC.